This record covers a single T cell receptor (beta chain). This record belongs to a study of beta chain features in type 1 diabetes. The whole isolated RNA underwent reverse transcription, so sequencing captured expressed TCRB transcripts. This table comes from immunoSEQ multiplex PCR, and its TCRdb copy is limited to in-frame clones, with some not included. The table records about 19,000 clones, 50% of them present only once. Germline CDR1 is DFQATT and CDR2 is SNEGSKA (reference sequence). V was shortened by 6 bases and J by 7 bases, with 7 bases between the two germline ends. CDR3 length: 10 residues.

The rearrangement links TRBV20-1 to TRBJ2-1, with D possibly matching TRBD1 (6 bases). The TCR sequence derives from a man younger than 35 in good health. The sample comprised stem cell memory CD4+ T cells from blood. CDR3 in amino acids: CSAGGNEQFF. CDR3 bases: TGCAGTGCAGGGGGTAATGAGCAGTTCTTC.